This T cell receptor (beta chain) was captured in a study of T cell responses to AZD1222 COVID-19 vaccine. This clone was observed a few times. The CDR3 length is 14 residues. Germline-derived CDR1 and CDR2 are MNHEY and SMNVEV (reference sequence). J gave up 4 bases and V 6 bases, and 8 bases lay outside the gene matches. Measured with immunoSEQ multiplex PCR; TCRdb has only the in-frame clones, and not every one. The profile shows about 140,000 clones, about 80% of them singletons. The chain recombines TRBV27 with TRBJ1-1; the match to TRBD1 covers 7 bases. The clonotype comes from an adult in good health. This specimen was peripheral blood, taken on day 0 of AZD1222 vaccination. The CDR3 nucleotides read TGTGCCAGCAGGGACAGGTGGGGTAGCACTGAAGCTTTCTTT. Its translation is CASRDRWGSTEAFF.